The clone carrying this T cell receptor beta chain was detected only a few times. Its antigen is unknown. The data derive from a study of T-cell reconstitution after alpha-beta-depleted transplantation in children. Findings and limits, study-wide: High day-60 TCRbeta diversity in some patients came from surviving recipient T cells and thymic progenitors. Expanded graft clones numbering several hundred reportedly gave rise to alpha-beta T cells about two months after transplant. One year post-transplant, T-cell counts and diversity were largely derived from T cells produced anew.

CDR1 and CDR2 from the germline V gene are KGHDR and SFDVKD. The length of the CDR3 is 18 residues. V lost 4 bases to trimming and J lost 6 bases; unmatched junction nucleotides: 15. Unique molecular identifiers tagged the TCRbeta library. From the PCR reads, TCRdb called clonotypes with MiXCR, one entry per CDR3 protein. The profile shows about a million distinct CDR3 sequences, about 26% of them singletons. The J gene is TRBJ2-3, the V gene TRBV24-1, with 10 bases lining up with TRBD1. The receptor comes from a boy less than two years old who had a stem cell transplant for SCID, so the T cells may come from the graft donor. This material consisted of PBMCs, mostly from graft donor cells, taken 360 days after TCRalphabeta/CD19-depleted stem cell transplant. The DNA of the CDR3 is TGTGCCACCAGTGAACATACCACCGGGACAGGGGTTAGGGATACGCAGTATTTT. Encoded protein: CATSEHTTGTGVRDTQYF.